This TCR beta chain was retrieved from a study of glioma-infiltrating T cells after dendritic cell vaccination. Clones were read by immunoSEQ multiplex PCR, and TCRdb kept only the in-frame ones, dropping some. The repertoire has tens of thousands of clones, around 86% of them found once; the top ten carry less than 7.5%. This clone showed up just once. Indicated time point: after dendritic cell vaccination, including at tumor progression/relapse. Germline V gene sequence: CDR1 SGHRS, CDR2 YFSETQ. The CDR3 contains 14 residues. V was shortened by 0 bases and J by 4 bases, with 10 bases between the two germline ends.

The origin of this receptor is a human donor with glioblastoma. Sequenced here: blood, sampled after dendritic cell vaccination. The chain has TRBV5-1 and TRBJ1-1; possible D gene TRBD1, 5 bases. CDR3 sequence reads: CASSLVAGSTEAFF. The CDR3 bases are TGCGCCAGCAGCTTGGTAGCAGGGTCCACTGAAGCTTTCTTT.